This T cell receptor (beta chain) was sequenced during a study of shared clonotypes between healthy human individuals. Whole-study results and caveats: Non-shared clonotypes displayed generation probabilities falling below those of clonotypes present in all four donors. Although depth was large, rarefaction showed that sequencing of the sorted subsets was incomplete.

The method was immunoSEQ multiplex PCR; TCRdb's version includes in-frame clones alone and lacks a portion of them. This table holds 2.3 million or so clones, approximately 93% found once. As concerns this clone: What it recognizes is unknown.

The CDR3 is made up of 13 amino acids. V shed 5 bases and J 7 bases; nucleotides not matched to a gene: 5. Per the germline V gene, CDR1 is MNHEY and CDR2 is SVGAGI. The source of this sequence is a man in his late teens or twenties in good health. Some clones in this sample may be carry-over from other donors' samples. This rearrangement joins TRBV6-5 to TRBJ1-2; 9 bases are a match to TRBD1. The source material was naive CD4+ T cells from PBMCs. As for subset: CD45RA+ positively selected. The CDR3 DNA is TGTGCCAGCAGTCAACAGGGGGCGTTTGGCTACACCTTC. This gives the protein CASSQQGAFGYTF.